These T cell receptor beta chains were read from a single sample in a study of CD8+ T cells in alopecia areata. Profiled with immunoSEQ multiplex PCR; TCRdb holds only in-frame clones, not every one. Of roughly 120,000 clones in the sample, more than 30% were seen once. Sequenced input: CD4+ T cells sorted from blood. All receptors derive from a human donor with alopecia areata. Both conserved end residues are trimmed from each CDR3.

TRBJ2-1 TRBV29-1 SAYSFGNEQF
TRBJ2-1 TRBV4-1 ASSQDGGTYNEQF
TRBJ2-7 TRBV25-1 ASRATGGEQY
TRBJ2-1 TRBV5-1 ASSTSSGSLLNEQF
TRBJ1-1 TRBV29-1 SALQTGNTEAF
TRBJ2-2 TRBV7-2 ASSFGGDTGELF
TRBJ2-7 TRBV2 ASSEQGRQY
TRBJ1-5 TRBV6-5 ASSQSHNQPQH
TRBJ2-1 TRBV29-1 SVLLGQKAGNEQF
TRBJ2-3 TRBV7-2 ASSAYTDTQY
TRBJ2-7 TRBV5-1 ASSLPGSGEQY
TRBJ2-1 TRBV29-1 SVGGGRSSYNEQF
TRBJ2-7 TRBV18 ASSPIAGVNEQY
TRBJ2-7 TRBV29-1 SVEGPLHYEQY
TRBJ2-2 TRBV5-4 ASSLDSGELF
TRBJ2-4 TRBV7-8 ASSGDRDIQY
TRBJ1-2 TRBV7-2 ASSLRRFYGYT
TRBJ2-5 TRBV5-1 ASSSQGGETQY
TRBJ2-2 TRBV14 ASSRALNGELF
TRBJ1-2 TRBV9 ASSATGDGYT
TRBJ2-3 TRBV29-1 SVEDLGGRGDTQY
TRBJ2-7 TRBV11-2 ASSLGRNYEQY
TRBJ2-7 TRBV5-1 ASSIGGPTSYEQY
TRBJ2-5 TRBV23-1 ASQRGSGGERETQY
TRBJ2-7 TRBV30 AWSEDLSAGVSYEQY
TRBJ2-1 TRBV6-6 ASSRGNEQF
TRBJ2-1 TRBV7-9 ASSLGDNEQF
TRBJ2-3 TRBV7-3 ASSLRLAGVSGADTQY
TRBJ2-7 TRBV27 ASSVAGGLYEQY
TRBJ2-7 TRBV18 ASSPPGPYEQY
TRBJ1-4 TRBV5-1 ASSSGTGGGKLF
TRBJ2-5 TRBV18 ASSPTAKVETQY
TRBJ2-7 TRBV4-1 ASSQDGRGAYEQY
TRBJ1-5 TRBV5-1 ASSPQGGEPQH
TRBJ1-4 TRBV7-2 ASSLVHLNEKLF
TRBJ2-5 TRBV7-9 ASSPIRGKETQY
TRBJ2-7 TRBV2 ASSEELPGEQY
TRBJ2-1 TRBV29-1 SDLSSSYNEQF
TRBJ1-1 TRBV30 AWRRPGGNTEAF
TRBJ2-7 TRBV29-1 SGGYNAYEQY
TRBJ2-5 TRBV7-2 ASSPSLAGVRETQY
TRBJ1-2 TRBV14 ASSQVGGYGYT
TRBJ1-2 TRBV7-8 ASSTRTPQGYGYT
TRBJ2-7 TRBV11-2 ASSLAQGPYEQY
TRBJ1-5 TRBV4-3 ASSQDLGGQPQH